This T cell receptor (beta chain) is drawn from a study of blood T cell repertoires in COVID-19. Looking at the study overall: The samples span acute and convalescent COVID-19 from the United States, Italy and Spain. The analysed material was cDNA or gDNA that came from T cells, B-cell-depleted T cells, or PBMCs.

The assay was immunoSEQ multiplex PCR, and TCRdb's table has in-frame clones only and misses some. The repertoire holds some 460,000 clones, with around 89% as singletons. The CDR3 spans 16 residues. In germline, CDR1 is SGHAT, CDR2 FQNNGV. V was clipped by 1 base and J by 4 bases; unmatched bases: 5. This TCR was recovered from a woman in her twenties or thirties with acute or convalescent COVID-19. Sequencing was carried out using peripheral blood. This chain joins TRBV11-2 and TRBJ2-3; 10 nucleotides agree with TRBD2. The CDR3, as DNA: TGTGCCAGCAGCTTAGTAGCTAGCGGGGGATCAGATACGCAGTATTTT. Protein sequence: CASSLVASGGSDTQYF.